Reported below is one T cell receptor beta chain. The J segment lost 1 base and the V segment lost 2 bases, leaving 5 bases of the junction unmatched. Germline V gene lookup returns CDR1 GTSNPN and CDR2 SVGIG (reference sequence). The CDR3 is 15 residues long. The data were obtained in a study of radiotherapy plus CTLA-4 blockade in lung cancer. Measured with immunoSEQ multiplex PCR; TCRdb has only the in-frame clones, and not every one. The table records 85,000 to 95,000 clones, roughly 85% of them present only once. The V gene is TRBV30, the J gene TRBJ2-5, with 9 bases aligning to TRBD1. The TCR was taken from a human donor with non-small cell lung cancer that progressed on radiotherapy plus ipilimumab. The source material was peripheral blood, sampled from a patient treated with radiotherapy plus ipilimumab. CDR3 DNA sequence: TGTGCCTGGAGTCAGGGACAGGGTGTCCAAGAGACCCAGTACTTC. Protein product: CAWSQGQGVQETQYF.